This T cell receptor beta chain was documented in a study of T cells after yellow fever vaccination (dated by TCRdb to the late 2010s). In terms of the full investigation: Libraries from fractions with low cell numbers were prepared with the SMART-Seq v4 Ultra Low Input RNA kit. To follow T-cell clones before and after primary and booster YFV17D yellow fever vaccination, bulk TCR alpha and beta repertoires were sequenced over time. The cohort comprised two healthy male donors, one aged 18 to 30 and one aged 30 to 39 years. Blood was drawn at multiple timepoints before and after primary and secondary immunization, with bulk PBMC replicates and cell subsets isolated.

TCR cDNA was synthesized by 5'RACE template switching, which introduced a universal primer site and unique molecular identifiers. cDNA synthesis was primed from both the TCR alpha and TCR beta constant segments. Two PCR steps were used to amplify libraries, with sample barcodes and sequencing adapters being added in the second step. Libraries were sequenced on Illumina HiSeq 2500 (2x100 bp) or NovaSeq (2x150 bp). The authors' pipeline ran thus. Reads were demultiplexed and collapsed into UMI consensus sequences with MIGEC, and V(D)J alignment was performed with MiXCR. Using edgeR on replicate PBMC samples, clonotypes were called vaccine-responding if FDR was below 0.01 and the log2 fold change was above 5 up to day 15. Each bulk clonotype was labeled CD4 or CD8 based on which sequenced repertoire, CD4 or CD8, contained the clonotype at higher abundance. The public reads were reanalyzed by TCRdb: fastp trimming at Q25, MiXCR alignment, in-frame beta chains only. Each entry merges the rows of one CDR3 protein and shows their most common DNA and genes. TCRdb assigned the V and J calls; the authors' analysis was not used. The sample data list 500,000 to 650,000 distinct CDR3 sequences, and approximately 12% of these were observed just once. Around 15% of the sample is held by the ten biggest clonotypes.

Reading the label with the study, this specimen's treatment or condition is: live attenuated yellow fever vaccine strain. At each blood-draw timepoint, two biological replicates of bulk PBMCs were obtained. A standard Ficoll-Paque protocol was used to isolate PBMCs from peripheral blood. TriZol was used to extract RNA from bulk PBMCs, from CD4 and CD8 fractions, and from dextramer-positive and dextramer-negative fractions. The CDR3 numbers 14 residues from cysteine through phenylalanine. The retained sequence is limited to the CDR3, 42 bases, with the frame set at the first base. V was cut back by 4 bases and J by 7 bases, leaving a gap of 14 bases between them. From the germline V gene (reference sequence), CDR1 is LNHDA and CDR2 is SQIVND. The investigation overall reported the following: Compared with the primary T-cell response, the secondary T-cell response was weaker but faster, peaking on day 5 rather than day 15. After the booster, most of the clones that had expanded following primary vaccination were detected again (about 95% of CD4 and around 90% of CD8), which suggests that memory was broadly maintained. FACS-sorted repertoires could contain abundant contaminating clonotypes from the bulk population, so computational filtering was required. The study included only two donors, which limits how far the findings can be generalized. A small fraction of clonotypes appeared in both the CD4 and CD8 compartments, likely as a result of convergent recombination.

Only a few counts were recorded for this clonotype. What antigen it recognizes has not been identified. Within one base of it there is no much larger clone, and no base qualities were kept. The material sequenced was PBMCs, taken on the day of the yellow fever booster vaccination. The sequence was collected from a young man who received the YFV17D yellow fever vaccine. The sequence is built from TRBV19 and TRBJ2-1; the D call is tentative, TRBD1 or TRBD2, as each matches 7 bases. The DNA sequence is TGTGCCAGTAGTAAGGCAGGGGGGGGGAATGAGCAGTTCTTC. Its coded protein is CASSKAGGGNEQFF.